These 29 T cell receptor beta chains were sequenced from one sample in a study of blood T cell repertoires in COVID-19. Generated by immunoSEQ multiplex PCR, the TCRdb table keeps only in-frame clones and is missing some. Altogether approximately 190,000 clones are present, approximately 84% being singletons, with the ten largest covering 5% to 6.5%. The sequenced material came from peripheral blood. All receptors come from a woman in her 70s with active or convalescent COVID-19.

This clone was seen a handful of times. The V gene is TRBV27, the J gene TRBJ1-2; D may be TRBD1 (6 bases). Germline values: CDR1 MNHEY, CDR2 SMNVEV (reference sequence). The CDR3 extends over 13 amino acids. V gave up 3 bases and J gave up 5 bases, with 10 bases separating them. CDR3 nucleotide sequence: TGTGCCAGCAGTTTGACAGGCCTATATGGCTACACCTTC. This translates into CASSLTGLYGYTF.

The J gene is TRBJ2-3, the V gene TRBV3-1 (or the pseudogene TRBV3-2); D perhaps matches TRBD2 (5 bases). The CDR3 is 14 residues long. V was clipped by 1 base and J by 8 bases, with 13 bases between them. Germline V gives CDR1 LGHDT, CDR2 YNNKEL (reference sequence). The CDR3: CASSQVRAGGTQYF. The CDR3 region has the DNA TGTGCCAGCAGCCAAGTCCGGGCGGGTGGTACGCAGTATTTT.

The chain links TRBV29-1 to TRBJ2-4, with a possible D match to TRBD1 (6 bases). Germline CDR1 is SQVTM and CDR2 is ANQGSEA. The V gene lost 4 bases and the J gene lost 5 bases, with 12 bases spanning the gap. This CDR3 spans 13 amino acids. The CDR3 DNA is TGCAGCGTTGTGGACAGCTACGAAAACATTCAGTACTTC. Its protein is CSVVDSYENIQYF. Variable domain in full (rest from reference TRBV29-1 and TRBJ2-4): SAVISQKPSRDICQRGTSLTIQCQVDSQVTMMFWYRQQPGQSLTLIATANQGSEATYESGFVIDKFPISRPNLTFSTLTVSNMSPEDSSIYLCSVVDSYENIQYFGAGTRLSVL.

The chain combines TRBV12-3 or TRBV12-4 with TRBJ1-2; TRBD1 is a possible D gene (5 bases). The V end lost 10 bases, the J end lost 8 bases, and 11 bases lay between the germline ends. This CDR3 is 10 amino acids long. The CDR3 sequence: CATKGIGYTF. The CDR3 DNA follows: TGTGCCACAAAGGGGATCGGCTACACCTTC.

The rearrangement joins TRBV7-9 to TRBJ1-2; D remains unclear. This CDR3 is 13 amino acids long. V dropped 4 bases and J dropped 6 bases, with 12 bases sitting between them. The germline V gene has CDR1 SEHNR and CDR2 FQNEAQ (reference sequence). The CDR3 loop reads CASSSYSQDGYTF. Written as DNA, the CDR3 is TGTGCCAGCAGCTCGTACAGCCAGGATGGCTACACCTTC. Supplemented by reference TRBV7-9 and TRBJ1-2, the full variable domain reads DTGVSQNPRHKITKRGQNVTFRCDPISEHNRLYWYRQTLGQGPEFLTYFQNEAQLEKSRLLSDRFSAERPKGSFSTLEIQRTEQGDSAMYLCASSSYSQDGYTFGSGTRLTVV.

The genes are TRBV18 and TRBJ1-2; D may be TRBD1 (5 bases). The V end was cut by 6 bases, the J end by 5 bases, with 13 bases between. Germline V gene sequence: CDR1 KGHSH, CDR2 LQKENI. The CDR3 is 13 amino acids. CDR3 nucleotides: TGTGCCAGCTCGCCCGACAGTCAGTATGGCTACACCTTC. Protein sequence: CASSPDSQYGYTF.

The J gene is TRBJ2-7, the V gene TRBV27; 15 bases fit TRBD2. The CDR3 length is 16 residues. Germline values: CDR1 MNHEY, CDR2 SMNVEV (reference sequence). Trimming took 7 bases from V and 4 from J; bases not matched to a gene: 8. The chain's CDR3 is CASKNLGTSGRYEQYF. Written as DNA, the CDR3 is TGTGCCAGCAAAAATCTCGGGACTAGCGGGAGGTACGAGCAGTACTTC.

The chain couples TRBV19 to TRBJ2-5, with 8 bases that match TRBD2. With V trimmed by 4 bases and J by 4 bases, 8 bases remained unmatched. This CDR3 is 15 amino acids long. Germline V CDR1 and CDR2: LNHDA, SQIVND (reference sequence). The chain's CDR3 is CASSRAGGLGETQYF. The DNA of the CDR3 is TGTGCCAGTAGTAGGGCGGGAGGACTGGGAGAGACCCAGTACTTC.

The chain uses TRBV5-4 and TRBJ2-2; a possible D gene is TRBD2 (6 bases). V lost 4 bases and J 0 bases, leaving 10 bases between the germline ends. Looked up from germline, CDR1 is SGHNT and CDR2 is YYREEE (reference sequence). The CDR3 is made up of 15 amino acids. The CDR3 region is CASSRGAANTGELFF. CDR3 DNA sequence: TGTGCCAGCAGCCGCGGGGCGGCGAACACCGGGGAGCTGTTTTTT.

The gene calls are TRBV28 and TRBJ2-1; 8 nucleotides match TRBD2. V was clipped by 7 bases and J by 11 bases; unmatched bases: 16. CDR1 is MDHEN and CDR2 is SYDVKM in the germline V gene. This CDR3 spans 15 amino acids. The CDR3 sequence: CASITSGGGTMKQFF. CDR3 nucleotide sequence: TGTGCCAGCATTACCTCGGGGGGGGGTACAATGAAGCAGTTCTTC.

This clone was found a few times. The chain employs TRBV6-6 and TRBJ2-5, with 8 bases identical to TRBD1. CDR3 size: 12 residues. J was trimmed by 5 bases and V by 10 bases; bases with no gene match: 6. Germline CDR1 MNHNY, CDR2 SVGAGI (reference sequence). CDR3: CATSGGVETQYF. Here the CDR3 DNA reads TGTGCCACCTCAGGGGGCGTGGAGACCCAGTACTTC.

The chain links TRBV6-1 to TRBJ2-1; 9 bases agree with TRBD2. CDR1 and CDR2 from the germline V gene are MNHNS and SASEGT. The CDR3 has 15 residues. The V segment lost 8 bases and the J segment 5 bases; nucleotides outside the gene matches: 10. The CDR3 DNA follows: TGTGCCAGCTCCCGGGGCGGGAGGGCAAACAATGAGCAGTTCTTC. It yields the protein CASSRGGRANNEQFF.

The J gene is TRBJ1-6, the V gene TRBV5-1; TRBD1 is a possible D gene (5 bases). V lost 4 bases, J lost 6 bases, and 17 bases lay in between. CDR3 length: 16 amino acids. CDR1 SGHRS and CDR2 YFSETQ come from the germline V gene. CDR3 nucleotides: TGCGCCAGCAGCGTAAAAGGTGTGACAGTTAATTCACCCCTCCACTTT. Translating it yields CASSVKGVTVNSPLHF. Based on the CDR3 plus reference TRBV5-1 and TRBJ1-6, the full variable domain is KAGVTQTPRYLIKTRGQQVTLSCSPISGHRSVSWYQQTPGQGLQFLFEYFSETQRNKGNFPGRFSGRQFSNSRSEMNVSTLELGDSALYLCASSVKGVTVNSPLHFGNGTRLTVT.

The V call is TRBV15, the J call TRBJ1-4; D is unclear. Germline lookup yields CDR1 LNHNV and CDR2 YYDKDF (reference sequence). V lost 2 bases and J lost 0, with 7 bases in between. The CDR3 totals 15 residues. As DNA, the CDR3 is TGTGCCACCAGCAGACCCGGGACAACTAATGAAAAACTGTTTTTT. Encoded protein: CATSRPGTTNEKLFF.

V and J are TRBV28 and TRBJ2-7; 8 nucleotides match TRBD2. Trimming took 2 bases from V and 4 from J; bases not matched to a gene: 7. In germline, CDR1 is MDHEN, CDR2 SYDVKM. The CDR3 extends over 15 amino acids. In DNA, the CDR3 is TGTGCCAGCAGTTTAAGCCCGGGACTAGGGTACGAGCAGTACTTC. Translated, it gives CASSLSPGLGYEQYF.

This clone occurred once. This rearrangement joins TRBV19 to TRBJ2-1; TRBD2 matches at 7 bases. This CDR3 contains 14 residues. V lost 5 bases and J lost 4; bases outside the gene matches: 5. CDR1 and CDR2 (germline): LNHDA, SQIVND (reference sequence). The CDR3 loop reads CASSFSGDYNEQFF. In nucleotides, the CDR3 is TGTGCCAGTAGTTTCAGCGGGGATTACAATGAGCAGTTCTTC.

This clone was counted a single time. V usage is TRBV13 and J usage is TRBJ2-7; possible D gene TRBD1, 6 bases. The CDR3 length is 16 residues. The V and J ends lost 5 bases and 2 bases respectively, with 19 bases between them. The germline CDR1 and CDR2 sequences are PRHDT and FYEKMQ (reference sequence). The CDR3 loop reads CASSTNDRMGPYEQYF. For the CDR3, the DNA is TGTGCCAGCAGCACAAACGACAGGATGGGCCCCTACGAGCAGTACTTC.

The V gene is TRBV6-5, the J gene TRBJ1-6, with 9 nucleotides matching TRBD1. From germline, CDR1 is MNHEY and CDR2 SVGAGI. Unmatched junction bases numbered 7, after V lost 6 bases and J lost 7 bases. The CDR3 sequence is 15 residues long. The CDR3 DNA reads as TGTGCCAGCAGAGGACAGGGGAGTTCGAATTCACCCCTCCACTTT. This encodes CASRGQGSSNSPLHF.

The chain has TRBV5-1 and TRBJ1-4; D remains unclear. CDR3 size: 16 residues. Germline CDR1 reads SGHRS; CDR2 reads YFSETQ. The germline V and J ends were trimmed by 0 bases and 2 bases, with 11 bases remaining between them. The CDR3 here is CASSLGLMMTNEKLFF. CDR3 DNA sequence: TGCGCCAGCAGCTTGGGTCTAATGATGACTAATGAAAAACTGTTTTTT. The full variable domain, with the rest looked up from reference TRBV5-1 and TRBJ1-4, is KAGVTQTPRYLIKTRGQQVTLSCSPISGHRSVSWYQQTPGQGLQFLFEYFSETQRNKGNFPGRFSGRQFSNSRSEMNVSTLELGDSALYLCASSLGLMMTNEKLFFGSGTQLSVL.

The gene calls are TRBV6-5 and TRBJ1-1, with 7 bases lining up with TRBD1. The junction had 10 bases not matched to a gene; V was cut back by 10 bases and J by 5 bases. Germline V gene lookup returns CDR1 MNHEY and CDR2 SVGAGI. The CDR3 runs 13 residues. The CDR3 nucleotides read TGTGCCACCAACGGGAGGGGGCGAACTGAAGCTTTCTTT. It is translated as CATNGRGRTEAFF.

The V gene is TRBV2, the J gene TRBJ2-7; D is possibly TRBD1 (5 bases). CDR3 size: 12 residues. V was pared by 5 bases and J by 2 bases, with 7 bases between. Per germline, CDR1 SNHLY and CDR2 FYNNEI. CDR3 sequence: CASSRQTYEQYF. In DNA form, the CDR3 reads TGTGCCAGCAGTAGACAGACCTACGAGCAGTACTTC.

In this sample, this clone turned up once. The chain carries TRBV28 and TRBJ2-5; D gene ambiguous. Deletions cut 7 bases from V and 2 bases from J, with 14 bases between. CDR1 MDHEN and CDR2 SYDVKM come from the germline V gene. The CDR3 runs to 14 residues. The CDR3 loop reads CASTELEPQETQYF. The CDR3 nucleotides are TGTGCCAGCACGGAGCTAGAACCGCAAGAGACCCAGTACTTC.

The chain carries TRBV5-4 and TRBJ2-1, with TRBD1 matching over 9 bases. Germline V gene sequence: CDR1 SGHNT, CDR2 YYREEE (reference sequence). The CDR3 is made up of 17 amino acids. Trimming removed 4 bases from V and 6 bases from J; junction bases left unmatched: 14. CDR3 nucleotides: TGTGCCAGCAGCCCTCGAACCGGGACAGGGACATTCAATGAGCAGTTCTTC. Its protein product is CASSPRTGTGTFNEQFF. Filled out from reference TRBV5-4 and TRBJ2-1, the complete variable domain reads ETGVTQSPTHLIKTRGQQVTLRCSSQSGHNTVSWYQQALGQGPQFIFQYYREEENGRGNFPPRFSGLQFPNYSSELNVNALELDDSALYLCASSPRTGTGTFNEQFFGPGTRLTVL.

The rearrangement joins TRBV2 to TRBJ1-1; maybe TRBD1 (6 bases). The CDR3 length is 14 residues. V dropped 6 bases and J dropped 5 bases, with 16 bases sitting between them. CDR1 and CDR2 from the germline V gene are SNHLY and FYNNEI. CDR3 amino acids: CASRVRGGGTEAFF. DNA of the CDR3: TGTGCCAGCAGAGTCAGGGGCGGTGGGACTGAAGCTTTCTTT.

In this sample, this clone turned up a few times. J is TRBJ1-5 and V is TRBV28; D not certain. CDR1 and CDR2 (germline): MDHEN, SYDVKM. Trimming took off 1 base at V and 7 bases at J, with 14 bases between the two ends. The CDR3 is made up of 15 amino acids. The CDR3 loop is CASSLLVLAEQPQHF. As DNA, the CDR3 is TGTGCCAGCAGTTTATTGGTGTTGGCGGAACAGCCCCAGCATTTT.

This chain joins TRBV7-3 and TRBJ2-3; D gene uncertain. Per the germline V gene, CDR1 is SGHTA and CDR2 is FQGTGA. CDR3 length: 15 residues. Trimming cost V 2 bases and J 0 bases, with 9 bases left between them. The CDR3 DNA is TGTGCCAGCAGCTTATACGGTGATAGCACAGATACGCAGTATTTT. Its protein is CASSLYGDSTDTQYF.

The chain uses TRBV2 and TRBJ2-1; 11 bases are shared with TRBD1. Germline CDR1 and CDR2: SNHLY and FYNNEI. The J segment lost 5 bases and the V segment lost 11 bases, leaving 5 bases of the junction unmatched. The CDR3 has 13 residues. The CDR3 loop is CAVRDRGDNEQFF. In DNA, the CDR3 is TGTGCCGTTAGGGACAGGGGGGACAATGAGCAGTTCTTC.

This sequence joins TRBV11-2 and TRBJ2-5, with TRBD2 matching over 10 bases. CDR3 length: 15 residues. V was pared by 1 base and J by 7 bases, with 6 bases of the junction left unmatched. CDR1 and CDR2 (germline): SGHAT, FQNNGV. This CDR3 reads CASSLALAGVGTQYF. CDR3 nucleotide sequence: TGTGCCAGCAGCTTAGCGCTAGCGGGAGTGGGGACCCAGTACTTC.

The gene calls are TRBV30 and TRBJ2-5; possibly TRBD2 for D (5 bases). V was trimmed by 4 bases and J by 2 bases, leaving 11 bases between them. This CDR3 comprises 13 residues. Germline CDR1 and CDR2: GTSNPN and SVGIG (reference sequence). The CDR3 sequence: CAWTARRQETQYF. The CDR3 nucleotides read TGTGCCTGGACGGCGAGGAGGCAAGAGACCCAGTACTTC.